This entry is about one T cell receptor beta chain. CDR1 LGHNA and CDR2 YNFKEQ come from the germline V gene. The CDR3 covers 17 residues. J was trimmed by 1 base and V by 1 base; bases with no gene match: 7. The repertoire was sequenced with immunoSEQ multiplex PCR; TCRdb's copy has only in-frame clones and lacks some. Here the sample spans roughly 39,000 clones, 92% being singletons. The data derive from a study of T cell changes during pregnancy in multiple sclerosis. The chain is built from TRBV4-2 and TRBJ2-5, with TRBD2 identical over 9 bases. The receptor was isolated from a female donor with multiple sclerosis, enrolled in a pregnancy study. The specimen comprised CD4+ T cells from peripheral blood mononuclear cells, sampled before pregnancy. The CDR3 bases are TGTGCCAGCAGCCAAGGATCGGCGGGAGGGGCCCAAGAGACCCAGTACTTC. It is translated as CASSQGSAGGAQETQYF.